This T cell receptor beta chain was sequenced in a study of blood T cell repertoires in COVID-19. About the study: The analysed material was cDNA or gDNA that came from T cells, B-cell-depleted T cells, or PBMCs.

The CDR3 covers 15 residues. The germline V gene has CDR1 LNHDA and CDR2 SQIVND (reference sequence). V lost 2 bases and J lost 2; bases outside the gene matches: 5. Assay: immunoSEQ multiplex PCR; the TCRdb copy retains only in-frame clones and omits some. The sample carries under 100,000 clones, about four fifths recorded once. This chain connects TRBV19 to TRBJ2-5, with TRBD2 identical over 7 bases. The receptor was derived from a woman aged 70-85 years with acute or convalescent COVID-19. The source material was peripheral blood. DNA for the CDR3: TGTGCCAGTAGTATAAGCGGGGACGGACAAGAGACCCAGTACTTC. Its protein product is CASSISGDGQETQYF.